The next 29 T cell receptor beta chains were all read from a single sample in a study of technical replicates of blood from a handful of donors. Sequencing used immunoSEQ multiplex PCR; TCRdb keeps in-frame clones, though not all of them. The sample holds approximately 79,000 clones, approximately 97% seen once. Sequenced material: T cells isolated from PBMCs. Every receptor here comes from a human donor in good health.

This sequence joins TRBV5-6 and TRBJ2-2; possibly TRBD2 for D (6 bases). Germline V gives CDR1 SGHDT, CDR2 YYEEEE. This CDR3 comprises 16 residues. The V and J ends lost 4 bases and 7 bases respectively, with 20 bases between them. CDR3 protein: CASSGSGAEKIGELFF. CDR3 sequence (DNA): TGTGCCAGCAGCGGCTCGGGAGCGGAGAAGATCGGGGAGCTGTTTTTT.

The chain couples TRBV7-9 to TRBJ2-7, with TRBD1 identical over 7 bases. Losses at the gene ends were 7 bases for V and 4 bases for J; bases not matched to a gene: 7. Germline V gene lookup returns CDR1 SEHNR and CDR2 FQNEAQ (reference sequence). CDR3 length: 13 residues. CDR3 DNA: TGTGCCAGCATCCCGGGACAGACGTACGAGCAGTACTTC. This translates into CASIPGQTYEQYF.

This chain uses TRBV4-3 with TRBJ2-5, with 8 bases aligning to TRBD2. Germline V gives CDR1 LGHNA, CDR2 YSLEER. The CDR3 extends over 16 amino acids. J lost 5 bases, V lost 0 bases, and 8 bases had no gene match. The CDR3 region has the DNA TGCGCCAGCAGCCAAGAACAGCGGGAGATTCGGGAGACCCAGTACTTC. Residues: CASSQEQREIRETQYF.

The rearrangement links TRBV14 to TRBJ1-1; D is ambiguous. V dropped 4 bases and J dropped 4 bases, with 13 bases sitting between them. This CDR3 comprises 14 residues. The germline CDR1 and CDR2 sequences are SGHDN and FVKESK. CDR3 nucleotides: TGTGCCAGCAGCCCCATGCAGTGGAGCACTGAAGCTTTCTTT. The encoded protein is CASSPMQWSTEAFF.

The chain employs TRBV10-3 and TRBJ2-5, with 10 bases that match TRBD1. CDR1 and CDR2 from the germline V gene are ENHRY and SYGVKD. The junction had 3 bases not matched to a gene; V was cut back by 0 bases and J by 2 bases. The CDR3 covers 16 residues. The CDR3 coding sequence is TGTGCCATCAGTGAGTCTGGGACAGGGGCACAAGAGACCCAGTACTTC. Encoded protein: CAISESGTGAQETQYF.

This chain links TRBV7-8 with TRBJ1-3; no firm D call. Trimming removed 5 bases from V and 0 bases from J, with 14 bases in between. Germline values: CDR1 SGHVS, CDR2 FQNEAQ. This CDR3 is 16 amino acids long. CDR3 residues: CASSPIGLSSGNTIYF. DNA for the CDR3: TGTGCCAGCAGCCCCATAGGACTGAGCTCTGGAAACACCATATATTTT.

The rearrangement uses TRBV4-2 and TRBJ2-1, with a possible D match to TRBD1 (6 bases). The CDR3 sequence is 14 residues long. V was cut by 6 bases and J by 6 bases, with 15 bases left in between. CDR1 is LGHNA and CDR2 is YNFKEQ in the germline V gene. CDR3 residues: CASSLGGGFNEQFF. Written as DNA, the CDR3 is TGTGCCAGCAGTCTGGGTGGGGGCTTCAATGAGCAGTTCTTC.

This clone appeared a single time. The chain has TRBV2 and TRBJ2-7; no clear D gene. This CDR3 is built from 10 residues. V lost 7 bases and J 4 bases, leaving 5 bases between the germline ends. Germline CDR1 is SNHLY and CDR2 is FYNNEI. The DNA for the CDR3 is TGTGCCAGCATCCAATACGAGCAGTACTTC. This translates into CASIQYEQYF.

This chain connects TRBV19 to TRBJ1-1, with a tentative D call TRBD1 (6 bases). Germline assignment: CDR1 LNHDA and CDR2 SQIVND (reference sequence). Trimming pared 6 bases from V and 4 bases from J, leaving 18 bases between. The CDR3 runs 15 residues. The CDR3: CASRPNLQGFTEAFF. CDR3 DNA: TGTGCCAGTAGACCAAACCTACAGGGCTTCACTGAAGCTTTCTTT.

As DNA, the CDR3 is TGTGCCACCAGCAGAGATCGTAGCAGAGCTAGCACAGATACGCAGTATTTT. It encodes CATSRDRSRASTDTQYF. V is TRBV15 and J is TRBJ2-3; D is undetermined. Deletions cut 0 bases from V and 0 bases from J, with 13 bases between. Looked up from germline, CDR1 is LNHNV and CDR2 is YYDKDF (reference sequence). The CDR3 is 17 residues long.

The V and J genes are TRBV19 and TRBJ1-3; possibly TRBD1 for D (6 bases). The germline CDR1 and CDR2 sequences are LNHDA and SQIVND (reference sequence). This CDR3 comprises 15 residues. Trimming pared 6 bases from V and 3 bases from J, leaving 15 bases between. The DNA of the CDR3 is TGTGCCAGTAGCGAACAGGGAGATAATGGAAACACCATATATTTT. Translated: CASSEQGDNGNTIYF.

This chain joins TRBV28 and TRBJ2-1, with D tentatively TRBD1 (6 bases). Trimming removed 1 base from V and 7 bases from J, with 14 bases in between. The CDR3 is made up of 15 amino acids. Per the germline V gene, CDR1 is MDHEN and CDR2 is SYDVKM. The CDR3 here is CASSLLGAVVNEQFF. The CDR3 DNA reads as TGTGCCAGCAGTTTATTGGGGGCGGTAGTGAATGAGCAGTTCTTC.

V is TRBV7-2 and J is TRBJ2-7, with 10 bases matching TRBD2. With V trimmed by 0 bases and J by 4 bases, 12 bases remained unmatched. Germline-derived CDR1 and CDR2 are SGHTA and FQGNSA. There are 18 residues in the CDR3. The DNA of the CDR3 is TGTGCCAGCAGCTTAGCGGTGGGGTCACTAGCGGGATGGTACGAGCAGTACTTC. Translation gives CASSLAVGSLAGWYEQYF.

The V gene is TRBV2, the J gene TRBJ1-4, with 8 nucleotides matching TRBD1. This CDR3 has 15 amino acids. Germline-derived CDR1 and CDR2 are SNHLY and FYNNEI. The V gene end was trimmed by 6 bases and the J gene end by 7 bases; junction bases not matched to a gene: 10. The CDR3 protein is CASSETGTGGEKLFF. Written as DNA, the CDR3 is TGTGCCAGCAGCGAAACCGGGACAGGAGGTGAAAAACTGTTTTTT. Drawing the rest from reference TRBV2 and TRBJ1-4, the complete variable domain is EPEVTQTPSHQVTQMGQEVILRCVPISNHLYFYWYRQILGQKVEFLVSFYNNEISEKSEIFDDQFSVERPDGSNFTLKIRSTKLEDSAMYFCASSETGTGGEKLFFGSGTQLSVL.

The rearrangement joins TRBV9 to TRBJ2-2; D is perhaps TRBD1 (6 bases). The CDR3 is 13 residues long. Trimming pared 4 bases from V and 6 bases from J, leaving 10 bases between. Looked up from germline, CDR1 is SGDLS and CDR2 is YYNGEE. CDR3 bases: TGTGCCAGCAGCCCCTCAGGGGCCGGGGAGCTGTTTTTT. Residues: CASSPSGAGELFF.

This rearrangement joins TRBV9 to TRBJ2-5; D is undetermined. The CDR3 sequence is 14 residues long. Looked up from germline, CDR1 is SGDLS and CDR2 is YYNGEE. V lost 0 bases and J lost 0, with 6 bases in between. The CDR3: CASSVGRYQETQYF. CDR3 nucleotides: TGTGCCAGCAGCGTAGGTCGGTACCAAGAGACCCAGTACTTC.

This clone was found once. This chain connects TRBV6-6 to TRBJ2-3; D perhaps matches TRBD2 (5 bases). V was shortened by 0 bases and J by 2 bases, with 6 bases between the two germline ends. CDR3 size: 14 residues. Per germline, CDR1 MNHNY and CDR2 SVGAGI (reference sequence). The CDR3 nucleotides are TGTGCCAGCAGTTACTCAGACTACACAGATACGCAGTATTTT. Residues: CASSYSDYTDTQYF.

The sample holds one count of this clone. The gene calls are TRBV5-1 and TRBJ2-7; tentatively, D is TRBD2 (6 bases). Germline CDR1 and CDR2: SGHRS and YFSETQ. V lost 1 base and J 3 bases, leaving 8 bases between the germline ends. The CDR3 length is 13 residues. CDR3 sequence reads: CASSLTGVYEQYF. The CDR3 DNA reads TGCGCCAGCAGCTTGACGGGGGTCTACGAGCAGTACTTC.

The gene calls are TRBV2 and TRBJ1-5, with D unclear. Trimming stripped 5 bases from V and 9 bases from J, with 20 bases between. CDR3 size: 15 residues. Germline CDR1 SNHLY, CDR2 FYNNEI. The DNA of the CDR3 is TGTGCCAGCAGTTCCAAAGACGGGAATCTCGGGCCCCAGCATTTT. This codes for CASSSKDGNLGPQHF.

The V and J genes are TRBV25-1 and TRBJ2-5; 7 bases agree with TRBD1. This CDR3 has 15 residues. Germline V CDR1 and CDR2: MGHDK, SYGVNS. The J segment lost 2 bases and the V segment lost 4 bases, leaving 7 bases of the junction unmatched. This chain's CDR3 is CASSALPGQQETQYF. CDR3 nucleotides: TGTGCCAGCAGTGCTCTTCCGGGACAGCAAGAGACCCAGTACTTC.

CDR3 residues: CASSYLRSGSYDEQFF. CDR3 coding DNA: TGTGCCAGCAGTTACTTGAGGAGCGGGAGTTACGATGAGCAGTTCTTC. The V gene is TRBV6-6, the J gene TRBJ2-1; TRBD2 aligns across 8 bases. The trim removed 1 base at V and 8 bases at J, leaving 10 bases unmatched. The CDR3 covers 16 residues. Germline V gene lookup returns CDR1 MNHNY and CDR2 SVGAGI (reference sequence).

This clone appeared once. The chain carries TRBV28 and TRBJ2-5, with 10 bases matching TRBD1. Germline CDR1 reads MDHEN; CDR2 reads SYDVKM. This CDR3 is built from 15 residues. V lost 6 bases to trimming and J lost 5 bases; unmatched junction nucleotides: 9. CDR3 amino acids: CASSAGTGVSETQYF. Here the CDR3 DNA reads TGTGCCAGCAGCGCCGGGACAGGGGTATCGGAGACCCAGTACTTC.

This clone was seen just once. This sequence joins TRBV9 and TRBJ2-1; D is unresolved. V lost 0 bases and J 12 bases, leaving 10 bases between the germline ends. CDR1 and CDR2 from the germline V gene are SGDLS and YYNGEE. The CDR3 is 12 amino acids. CDR3 bases: TGTGCCAGCAGCGTAGAATATTGGCCGCAGTTCTTC. Its protein product is CASSVEYWPQFF.

CDR3 in DNA: TGTGCCAGCAGTTCCCGGGACAGGGTCTACAATGAGCAGTTCTTC. This gives the protein CASSSRDRVYNEQFF. The chain recombines TRBV27 with TRBJ2-1, with TRBD1 matching over 9 bases. Looked up from germline, CDR1 is MNHEY and CDR2 is SMNVEV (reference sequence). This CDR3 has 15 residues. The V segment lost 4 bases and the J segment 3 bases; nucleotides outside the gene matches: 4.

The gene calls are TRBV6-5 and TRBJ2-7, with D possibly being TRBD1 (5 bases). The CDR3 loop spans 13 amino acids. Trimming took 5 bases from V and 2 from J, leaving 10 bases between them. From germline, CDR1 is MNHEY and CDR2 SVGAGI. CDR3 DNA sequence: TGTGCCAGCAGTCAAGACAGTCCCTACGAGCAGTACTTC. This sequence encodes CASSQDSPYEQYF.

The gene calls are TRBV5-1 and TRBJ2-3; TRBD1 is a possible D gene (6 bases). The V gene's germline CDR1 is SGHRS and CDR2 YFSETQ. The CDR3 runs to 16 residues. Trimming cost V 0 bases and J 4 bases, with 15 bases left between them. The CDR3 nucleotides are TGCGCCAGCAGCTTGGCAGGGGACATGTTATCAGATACGCAGTATTTT. Its translation: CASSLAGDMLSDTQYF. The variable domain in full, completed from reference TRBV5-1 and TRBJ2-3, reads KAGVTQTPRYLIKTRGQQVTLSCSPISGHRSVSWYQQTPGQGLQFLFEYFSETQRNKGNFPGRFSGRQFSNSRSEMNVSTLELGDSALYLCASSLAGDMLSDTQYFGPGTRLTVL.

This clone has a single count. The chain combines TRBV9 with TRBJ1-5; D may be TRBD1 (5 bases). Germline CDR1 SGDLS, CDR2 YYNGEE. This CDR3 spans 15 amino acids. Trimming removed 4 bases at V and 7 bases at J, with 18 bases between. The CDR3 DNA reads as TGTGCCAGCAGCCCAAATGGGGGGGAGGGGCAGCCCCAGCATTTT. It yields the protein CASSPNGGEGQPQHF.

This chain joins TRBV27 and TRBJ2-7; D possibly corresponds to TRBD2 (5 bases). The ends were cut back, 5 bases at V and 2 bases at J, with 13 bases in the middle. This CDR3 comprises 14 residues. The germline gives CDR1 MNHEY, CDR2 SMNVEV (reference sequence). CDR3 residues: CASSQTRRTYEQYF. The CDR3 DNA reads as TGTGCCAGCAGTCAAACTAGGCGGACCTACGAGCAGTACTTC.

The CDR3 DNA reads TGCGCCAGCAGCTTGGCCCCCCAGGGTAACTATGGCTACACCTTC. Translating gives CASSLAPQGNYGYTF. The V and J genes are TRBV5-1 and TRBJ1-2, with D possibly matching TRBD1 (5 bases). Germline CDR1 reads SGHRS; CDR2 reads YFSETQ. The CDR3 has 15 amino acids. V lost 0 bases and J lost 1, with 10 bases in between.